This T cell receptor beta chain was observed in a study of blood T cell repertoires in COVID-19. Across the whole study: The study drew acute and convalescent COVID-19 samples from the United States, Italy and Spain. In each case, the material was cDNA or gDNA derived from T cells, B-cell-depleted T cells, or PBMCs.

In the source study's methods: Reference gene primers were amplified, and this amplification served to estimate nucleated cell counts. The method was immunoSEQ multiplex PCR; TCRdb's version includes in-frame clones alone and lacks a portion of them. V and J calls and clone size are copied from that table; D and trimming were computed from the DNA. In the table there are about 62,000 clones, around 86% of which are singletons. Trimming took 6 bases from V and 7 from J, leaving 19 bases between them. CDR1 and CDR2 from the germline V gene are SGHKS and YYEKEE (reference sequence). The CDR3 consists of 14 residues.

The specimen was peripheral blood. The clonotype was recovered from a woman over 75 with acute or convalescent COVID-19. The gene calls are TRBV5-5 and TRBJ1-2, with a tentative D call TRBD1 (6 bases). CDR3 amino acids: CASTPDRQKGGYTF. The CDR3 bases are TGTGCCAGCACCCCGGACAGACAAAAGGGTGGCTACACCTTC.